A selection of T cell receptor beta chains follows, all from one sample in a study of control samples from healthy donors and cancer patients. Some clones are missing from TCRdb's copy, which holds only in-frame ones; the method was immunoSEQ multiplex PCR. The sample carries tens of thousands of clones, about nine tenths recorded once. The sequencing input was PBMCs. These receptors came from a man aged 50 to 60 with head and neck cancer. CDR3s leave out the opening cysteine and the closing phenylalanine or tryptophan.

ASSDFLAALDEQF | 13 | TRBV6-1
ASREDWHTDTQY | 12 | TRBV4-1
ASSQVRGRTDTQY | 13 | TRBV4-2
ASSLGTVAGGVDSPLH | 16 | TRBV7-9
ASTLNEQF | 8 | TRBV21-1
SASRTGTAYTGELF | 14 | TRBV20-1
ATSGGSGSTDTQY | 13 | TRBV15
SVIKQGYGYT | 10 | TRBV29-1
ATRAGGRAGELF | 12 | TRBV24-1
ASSQATQHNEQF | 12 | TRBV3-1/TRBV3-2
ARSNSGTEPLGEKLF | 15 | TRBV5-3
ASSFGQGHETQY | 12 | TRBV7-2
AWIVEWATEAF | 11 | TRBV30
ATSRAGNSPLH | 11 | TRBV15
ASAGTANSGNTIY | 13 | TRBV7-6
ASSESLGSDTQY | 12 | TRBV10-1
ASSPMTDYNTGELF | 14 | TRBV4-2
ASSTAGRVEKLF | 12 | TRBV6-5
ASGLAGEGQPQH | 12 | TRBV12-5
ASSLRLTNGYT | 11 | TRBV5-6
ASSLARDFKAKNIQY | 15 | TRBV5-6